The present T cell receptor (beta chain) was sequenced within a study of early T cells in non-severe SARS-CoV-2 infection (dated by TCRdb to the early 2020s). Background on the whole study: Because TCR sequencing relied on bulk RNA taken from unsorted whole blood, pairing of alpha and beta chains was not possible.

The CDR3 measures 15 amino acids from cysteine to phenylalanine. Only the CDR3 portion is preserved as DNA: 45 bases, with reading frame beginning at the first base. At the junction V is shortened by 7 bases and J by 12 bases, with 22 bases in between. In the germline V gene (reference sequence), CDR1 corresponds to MNHNY and CDR2 to SVGAGI. On this clonotype itself: Its binding antigen is unknown. The input lacks base qualities; no much larger clone sits a single base away.

The study was a case-control design nested within a healthcare worker cohort in London, UK, with weekly nasopharyngeal swab PCR tests and blood sampling. Healthcare workers were recruited during the week of the UK lockdown, between 23 and 31 March 2020, and followed weekly for up to roughly 16 weeks. Beyond this particular receptor, the publication reports: Matching against VDJdb was skewed toward anti-spike CD8 responses, likely underestimated virus-specific expansions, and missed private and CD4 specificities.

Receptors were amplified or captured by 5' RACE. Instrument on record: NextSeq 500. In the TCR library protocol, unique molecular identifiers were attached to individual cDNA molecules to correct for PCR bias and sequencing error. Both TCR alpha and beta chains were sequenced, and tight co-correlation was observed between alpha and beta sequence abundances in each sample. The original pipeline was this. Decombinator V4 was used to annotate TCR sequences for V gene, J gene and CDR3. TCRs were defined as expanded if a significant change between any two time points was detected under a Poisson model with p below 0.0001. TCR abundances were normalised to the total number of TCRs sequenced in each sample and reported as counts per million. MAIT TCRs were defined by TRAV1-2 paired with TRAJ12, TRAJ20 or TRAJ33, and iNKT TCRs by TRAV10 paired with TRAJ18. VDJdb, accessed 1 November 2021, was searched for CMV, EBV and SARS-CoV-2 annotated TCRs, with TCRs annotated for multiple antigens excluded. In-frame beta chains were kept once TCRdb had trimmed the public reads at Q25 with fastp and called clones with MiXCR. A single entry per CDR3 protein holds the most common genes and DNA from its merged rows. TCRdb, not the original authors, processed these V and J calls. This sample lists 65,000 to 70,000 distinct CDR3 sequences; around 9.9% were detected once. The ten largest clones add up to around 6.6% of the sample.

Material for sequencing was whole blood. The chain joins TRBV6-6 to TRBJ2-6; the D segment cannot be called with confidence. The receptor was derived from an adult who was a healthcare worker with PCR-confirmed SARS-CoV-2 infection or an uninfected control (not recorded which). CDR3 protein: CASTLLVSHSFVLTF. The DNA sequence follows: TGTGCCAGCACTTTACTTGTATCCCACTCTTTCGTCCTGACTTTC.